Shown below are 25 T cell receptor beta chains from a single sample sequenced in a study of post-analysis software for immune sequencing data. For these TCRs, the target antigens are not known. Built from TCR beta cDNA, the libraries had unique molecular identifiers in them. TCRdb called the PCR reads again in MiXCR, with one record for every CDR3 protein. The sample carries fewer than 850,000 distinct CDR3 sequences, 46% recorded once. Findings of the study overall: Controls showed lower frequencies than patients for five TRBV segments, and TRBV5-6, TRBV5-1 and TRBV20-1 were among these.

Sequencing used blood. These receptors were taken from a girl between 10 and 17 years old with multiple sclerosis.

The chain is built from TRBV10-3 and TRBJ2-5, with 7 bases matching TRBD1. The CDR3 sequence is 14 residues long. Looked up from germline, CDR1 is ENHRY and CDR2 is SYGVKD. V lost 4 bases and J lost 5; bases outside the gene matches: 7. The CDR3 nucleotides read TGTGCCATCAGTGCCACAGGGGAGACGGAGACCCAGTACTTC. It yields the protein CAISATGETETQYF.

This chain uses TRBV7-6 with TRBJ1-2, with 7 bases that match TRBD1. V was clipped by 3 bases and J by 4 bases; unmatched bases: 14. The V gene's germline CDR1 is SGHVS and CDR2 FNYEAQ. The CDR3 extends over 17 amino acids. The CDR3 nucleotides are TGTGCCAGCAGCTTGATCAGAGGGGCAGGGGGTAGCTATGGCTACACCTTC. Its protein is CASSLIRGAGGSYGYTF.

The chain employs TRBV10-3 and TRBJ2-1; 8 nucleotides match TRBD2. Germline CDR1 ENHRY, CDR2 SYGVKD. The CDR3 consists of 15 residues. V shed 3 bases and J 14 bases; nucleotides not matched to a gene: 15. DNA for the CDR3: TGTGCCATCAGTGACGGAGCGGGAGCCTTCCTGGGGGAGTTCTTC. Encoded protein: CAISDGAGAFLGEFF.

The chain joins TRBV7-9 to TRBJ2-5; D remains unclear. With 5 bases removed from V and 6 bases from J, the gap between germline ends came to 13 bases. Per the germline V gene, CDR1 is SEHNR and CDR2 is FQNEAQ (reference sequence). This CDR3 spans 13 amino acids. DNA for the CDR3: TGTGCCAGCAGCCCGAATTTGCTGCAGACCCAGTACTTC. The encoded protein is CASSPNLLQTQYF.

Regarding this clonotype: At one boundary the junction diverges from the germline segment, which might be a read error. This chain connects TRBV5-1 to TRBJ2-3; 15 bases are shared with TRBD2. Germline V gives CDR1 SGHRS, CDR2 YFSETQ. CDR3 length: 18 amino acids. The CDR3 DNA follows: TGCACCAGCAGCCTTAAGGGACTAGCGGGAGGCTCCACAGATACGCAGTATTTT. Residues: CTSSLKGLAGGSTDTQYF.

The chain employs TRBV27 and TRBJ2-7, with 7 bases lining up with TRBD2. The CDR3 length is 14 residues. Germline V lookup: CDR1 MNHEY, CDR2 SMNVEV (reference sequence). With V trimmed by 4 bases and J by 6 bases, 9 bases remained unmatched. The CDR3 reads CASSSPGRTVEQYF. In DNA, the CDR3 is TGTGCCAGCAGTTCGCCCGGGAGGACCGTCGAGCAGTACTTC.

This chain joins TRBV12-3 or TRBV12-4 and TRBJ2-4; the match to TRBD2 covers 11 bases. The J call could be wrong; TRBJ2-7 is a better fit for the DNA end. The CDR3 covers 16 residues. CDR3 in amino acids: CASSWGVSGRVYEQYF. The CDR3 DNA follows: TGTGCCAGCAGCTGGGGGGTTAGCGGGAGGGTCTACGAGCAGTACTTC.

The genes are TRBV10-3 and TRBJ2-1, with 7 nucleotides matching TRBD2. The CDR3 is 15 residues long. CDR1 is ENHRY, CDR2 SYGVKD, per germline. J gave up 6 bases and V 0 bases, and 5 bases lay outside the gene matches. The CDR3 is CAISESSGTGNEQFF. The CDR3 coding sequence is TGTGCCATCAGTGAGTCGAGCGGGACGGGCAATGAGCAGTTCTTC.

The chain joins TRBV7-9 to TRBJ2-4; a possible D gene is TRBD2 (6 bases). Germline V lookup: CDR1 SEHNR, CDR2 FQNEAQ (reference sequence). V was trimmed by 2 bases and J by 3 bases, leaving 26 bases between them. The CDR3 is made up of 20 amino acids. Written as DNA, the CDR3 is TGTGCCAGCAGCTTACCCTTCGGCTCTCCCCGGGAGCGCGACAAAAACATTCAGTACTTC. Residues: CASSLPFGSPRERDKNIQYF.

This clonotype occurred a few times. The gene calls are TRBV12-3 or TRBV12-4 and TRBJ2-5, with 11 bases aligning to TRBD2. Germline trimming cut 6 bases from V and 2 bases from J; bases unmatched to any gene: 8. CDR3 size: 16 residues. CDR3 bases: TGTGCCAGCAGACACCGACTAGCGGGATGGCAAGAGACCCAGTACTTC. Amino acid sequence: CASRHRLAGWQETQYF.

The chain links TRBV5-1 to TRBJ1-2, with 8 bases matching TRBD1. There are 15 residues in the CDR3. Germline trimming cut 3 bases from V and 7 bases from J; bases unmatched to any gene: 11. The germline CDR1 and CDR2 sequences are SGHRS and YFSETQ. Written as DNA, the CDR3 is TGCGCCAGCAGCTCTTCGCGGACAGGGTTAGGTGGCTACACCTTC. Its protein product is CASSSSRTGLGGYTF.

The rearrangement uses TRBV5-6 and TRBJ1-1, with D perhaps TRBD1 (5 bases). With 3 bases removed from V and 0 bases from J, the gap between germline ends came to 12 bases. This CDR3 region has 15 residues. Germline V lookup: CDR1 SGHDT, CDR2 YYEEEE. The CDR3 nucleotides are TGTGCCAGCAGCTATGGGGCGGGGGTGAACACTGAAGCTTTCTTT. Translation gives CASSYGAGVNTEAFF.

In this sample, this clonotype turned up many times. The rearrangement links TRBV6-5 to TRBJ1-2, with a tentative D call TRBD1 (5 bases). The CDR3 is 14 amino acids. V was trimmed by 6 bases and J by 2 bases, leaving 13 bases between them. Germline V gene lookup returns CDR1 MNHEY and CDR2 SVGAGI. The CDR3 protein is CASRPPGSNYGYTF. CDR3 bases: TGTGCCAGCAGGCCCCCAGGGTCCAACTATGGCTACACCTTC.

This chain connects TRBV20-1 to TRBJ2-2; D uncertain. This CDR3 region has 13 residues. In germline, CDR1 is DFQATT, CDR2 SNEGSKA (reference sequence). V dropped 3 bases and J dropped 2 bases, with 7 bases sitting between them. Written as DNA, the CDR3 is TGCAGTGCTAGTGCCGCTAACACCGGGGAGCTGTTTTTT. It is translated as CSASAANTGELFF.

The rearrangement joins TRBV10-3 to TRBJ2-3; D is undetermined. Germline V gene lookup returns CDR1 ENHRY and CDR2 SYGVKD. The CDR3 runs 15 residues. Trimming cost V 6 bases and J 2 bases, with 15 bases left between them. CDR3 amino acids: CAIRPGVPNTDTQYF. The CDR3 DNA is TGTGCCATCAGACCCGGTGTCCCTAACACAGATACGCAGTATTTT.

This clonotype was observed once. This chain joins TRBV6-1 and TRBJ2-4; no clear D gene. The J call is in doubt because the DNA end fits TRBJ2-7 better. The CDR3 is made up of 15 amino acids. Per the germline V gene, CDR1 is MNHNS and CDR2 is SASEGT. The CDR3 bases are TGTGCCAGCAGTGTGGGCAGCCGGGCGTTCTACGAGCAGTACTTC. This gives the protein CASSVGSRAFYEQYF.

Worth noting for this clonotype: Mismatch with germline at one junction end may stem from a read error. The CDR3 DNA reads TGCAGTGCCCCCCGACTAGCGGGAGGGCCAGATACGCGGTATTTT. Residues: CSAPRLAGGPDTRYF. The J gene is TRBJ2-3, the V gene TRBV20-1; TRBD2 matches 14 bases. Germline CDR1 DFQATT, CDR2 SNEGSKA (reference sequence). The CDR3 has 15 amino acids.

There are a few counts of this clonotype. For the CDR3, the DNA is TGCGCCAGCAGCCAAGATCCGGGGACAGGGATGTTGGACACTGAAGCTTTCTTT. Protein: CASSQDPGTGMLDTEAFF. This rearrangement joins TRBV4-1 to TRBJ1-1; 9 bases map to TRBD1. Germline trimming cut 0 bases from V and 3 bases from J; bases unmatched to any gene: 11. The CDR3 is 18 residues long. The germline gives CDR1 MGHRA, CDR2 YSYEKL.

This sequence joins TRBV3-1 and TRBJ2-6; D tentatively fits TRBD1 or TRBD2 (5 bases each). CDR3 length: 16 residues. V lost 4 bases and J lost 0, with 10 bases in between. Germline V gene sequence: CDR1 LGHDT, CDR2 YNNKEL (reference sequence). The CDR3 region is CASSLGPISGANVLTF. The CDR3 coding sequence is TGTGCCAGCAGCCTGGGACCTATCTCTGGGGCCAACGTCCTGACTTTC.

J is TRBJ2-7 and V is TRBV29-1; 7 bases fit TRBD1. From germline, CDR1 is SQVTM and CDR2 ANQGSEA. There are 13 residues in the CDR3. V gave up 3 bases and J gave up 5 bases; unmatched junction bases: 7. CDR3 region: CSVEGRGRDEQYF. Written as DNA, the CDR3 is TGCAGCGTTGAGGGCAGGGGGAGAGACGAGCAGTACTTC.

V gene TRBV20-1 combines with J gene TRBJ2-1, with TRBD2 matching over 10 bases. Germline V gene data show CDR1 as DFQATT and CDR2 as SNEGSKA (reference sequence). There are 13 residues in the CDR3. V lost 3 bases, J lost 10 bases, and 6 bases stayed unmatched. CDR3 DNA sequence: TGCAGTGCTAGGCTAGCGGGAGTAACGGAGCAGTTCTTC. It is translated as CSARLAGVTEQFF.

The genes are TRBV12-3 or TRBV12-4 and TRBJ2-2; 7 nucleotides agree with TRBD2. The CDR3 totals 16 residues. Unmatched junction bases numbered 7, after V lost 5 bases and J lost 1 base. The chain's CDR3 is CASSLGTTMNTGELFF. CDR3 nucleotide sequence: TGTGCCAGCAGTCTCGGGACTACTATGAACACCGGGGAGCTGTTTTTT.

V gene TRBV6-1 combines with J gene TRBJ1-5, with D maybe TRBD1 (5 bases). The CDR3 is 17 amino acids. In germline, CDR1 is MNHNS, CDR2 SASEGT. Trimming left V 5 bases short and J 0 bases short, with 17 bases between. The CDR3 loop reads CASSTRDGFYSNQPQHF. The CDR3 DNA is TGTGCCAGCAGTACCCGGGACGGCTTCTATAGCAATCAGCCCCAGCATTTT.

This sequence joins TRBV5-6 and TRBJ2-1; a possible D gene is TRBD1 (5 bases). The CDR3 spans 19 residues. The germline gives CDR1 SGHDT, CDR2 YYEEEE. Trimming took 3 bases from V and 0 from J, leaving 22 bases between them. CDR3 bases: TGTGCCAGCAGCTCCTCCTTCCGCAGGGTCGGAGACTCCTACAATGAGCAGTTCTTC. The encoded protein is CASSSSFRRVGDSYNEQFF.

The chain links TRBV3-1 to TRBJ2-5, with D uncertain. The CDR3 is 15 amino acids. V was trimmed by 0 bases and J by 2 bases, leaving 10 bases between them. Germline loops: CDR1 LGHDT, CDR2 YNNKEL (reference sequence). CDR3 coding DNA: TGTGCCAGCAGCCAAGATGGAGTGGCACAAGAGACCCAGTACTTC. Translated, it gives CASSQDGVAQETQYF.